Sequencing of this T cell receptor beta chain was carried out in a study of early T cells in non-severe SARS-CoV-2 infection. Study as a whole: RNA in bulk from unsorted whole blood was sequenced, and chains were unpaired. General observations from the study: CD4 and private specificities were missed by VDJdb matching, which favored anti-spike CD8 responses.

V lost 2 bases and J lost 3; bases outside the gene matches: 1. The CDR3 runs to 13 residues. Germline lookup yields CDR1 SGHRS and CDR2 YFSETQ. Each cDNA molecule carried a unique molecular identifier. TCRdb reanalysed the 5' RACE reads using MiXCR and keeps one entry per CDR3 protein. The sample lists about 90,000 distinct CDR3 sequences, around 12% occurring once. On this clonotype itself: Its specificity is unknown.

The V gene is TRBV5-1, the J gene TRBJ1-2; TRBD1 matches at 7 bases. The source is an adult who was a healthcare worker with PCR-confirmed SARS-CoV-2 infection or an uninfected control (not recorded which). The sample here was whole blood, taken at baseline. CDR3: CASSFDRDYGYTF. In DNA, the CDR3 is TGCGCCAGCAGCTTTGACAGGGACTATGGCTACACCTTC.